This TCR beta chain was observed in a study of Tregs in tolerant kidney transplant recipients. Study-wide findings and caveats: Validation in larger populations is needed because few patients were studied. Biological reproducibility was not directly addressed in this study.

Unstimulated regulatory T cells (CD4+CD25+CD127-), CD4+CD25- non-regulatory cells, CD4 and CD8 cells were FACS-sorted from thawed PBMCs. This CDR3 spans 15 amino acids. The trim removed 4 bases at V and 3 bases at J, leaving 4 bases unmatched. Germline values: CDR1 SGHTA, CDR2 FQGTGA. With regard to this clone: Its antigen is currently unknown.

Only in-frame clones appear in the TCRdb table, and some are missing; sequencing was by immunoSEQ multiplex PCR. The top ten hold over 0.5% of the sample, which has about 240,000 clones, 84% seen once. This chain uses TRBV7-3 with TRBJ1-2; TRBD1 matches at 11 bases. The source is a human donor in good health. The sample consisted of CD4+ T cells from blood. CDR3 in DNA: TGTGCCAGCAGCTCCAGGGACAGGGGGGACTATGGCTACACCTTC. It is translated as CASSSRDRGDYGYTF.